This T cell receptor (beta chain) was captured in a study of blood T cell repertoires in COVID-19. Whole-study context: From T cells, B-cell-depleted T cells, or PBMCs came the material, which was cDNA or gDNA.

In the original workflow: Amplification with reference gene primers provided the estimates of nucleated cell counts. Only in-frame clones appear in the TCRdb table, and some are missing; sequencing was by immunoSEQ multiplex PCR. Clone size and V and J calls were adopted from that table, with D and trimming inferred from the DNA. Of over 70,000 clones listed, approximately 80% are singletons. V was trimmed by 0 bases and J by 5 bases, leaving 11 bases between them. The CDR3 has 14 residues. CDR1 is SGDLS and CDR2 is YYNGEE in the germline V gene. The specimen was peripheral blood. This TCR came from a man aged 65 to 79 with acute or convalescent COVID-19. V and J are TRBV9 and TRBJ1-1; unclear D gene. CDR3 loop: CASSVDMGRTEAFF. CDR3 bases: TGTGCCAGCAGCGTAGATATGGGGAGGACTGAAGCTTTCTTT.